Below, 20 T cell receptor beta chains from the same sample are listed, as sequenced in a study of blood T cell repertoires in COVID-19. Some clones are missing from TCRdb's copy, which holds only in-frame ones; the method was immunoSEQ multiplex PCR. The data contain 390,000 or so clones, 85% to 90% of them singletons. Sequencing input: PBMCs or T cells enriched from blood (not recorded which). These receptor sequences come from a man aged 18 to 30 who had recovered from COVID-19.

This sequence joins TRBV21-1 and TRBJ1-5. TRBV21-1 is a documented pseudogene. This CDR3 is built from 19 residues. CDR3 protein: CASSKGEGQVLYSNQPQHF. The CDR3, as DNA: TGTGCCAGCAGCAAAGGGGAGGGGCAGGTACTTTATAGCAATCAGCCCCAGCATTTT.

The chain is built from TRBV5-1 and TRBJ2-5, with 9 positions matching TRBD1. The CDR3 covers 15 residues. V shed 2 bases and J 4 bases; nucleotides not matched to a gene: 6. Germline V CDR1 and CDR2: SGHRS, YFSETQ. CDR3 in DNA: TGCGCCAGCAGCTTCGGGACAGGGTTGGGAGAGACCCAGTACTTC. Residues: CASSFGTGLGETQYF.

The rearrangement uses TRBV4-1 and TRBJ2-3, with 7 positions matching TRBD2. Germline V gene data show CDR1 as MGHRA and CDR2 as YSYEKL. Trimming cost V 1 base and J 5 bases; bases outside gene matches: 15. The CDR3 length is 18 residues. CDR3 sequence (DNA): TGCGCCAGCAGCCAAGGGTCCGTAGTAAGAGGGGAGGGAGATACGCAGTATTTT. Translated: CASSQGSVVRGEGDTQYF.

The chain carries TRBV7-9 and TRBJ2-7, with D hard to call. Trimming shortened V by 5 bases and J by 3 bases, and 14 bases separated the two germline ends. Germline V gene data show CDR1 as SEHNR and CDR2 as FQNEAQ (reference sequence). The CDR3 runs 14 residues. The CDR3: CASSSEVGGYEQYF. DNA for the CDR3: TGTGCCAGCAGCAGCGAGGTTGGTGGCTACGAGCAGTACTTC.

This sequence joins TRBV18 and TRBJ2-1; 9 bases are a match to TRBD2. Per germline, CDR1 KGHSH and CDR2 LQKENI. With 0 bases clipped from V and 7 bases from J, the junction kept 7 bases outside the gene matches. There are 16 residues in the CDR3. CDR3 residues: CASSPPYSGRLNEQFF. For the CDR3, the DNA is TGTGCCAGCTCACCACCGTATAGCGGGAGACTGAATGAGCAGTTCTTC.

V is TRBV6-5 and J is TRBJ1-6, with 7 bases fitting TRBD1. With V trimmed by 6 bases and J by 11 bases, 10 bases remained unmatched. The CDR3 covers 14 residues. Germline V gives CDR1 MNHEY, CDR2 SVGAGI. The CDR3 sequence is CASSGIVGGPPLHF. The CDR3 DNA is TGTGCCAGCAGCGGCATTGTAGGGGGCCCACCCCTCCACTTT.

J is TRBJ2-5 and V is TRBV7-2; 12 bases map to TRBD2. Looked up from germline, CDR1 is SGHTA and CDR2 is FQGNSA. This CDR3 region has 17 residues. Unmatched junction bases numbered 12, after V lost 3 bases and J lost 7 bases. The CDR3 spells CASSFLTSGRGPRTQYF. The CDR3 region has the DNA TGTGCCAGCAGCTTTCTGACTAGCGGGAGAGGCCCCAGGACCCAGTACTTC.

The chain has TRBV27 and TRBJ1-5; D is possibly TRBD1 (5 bases). Germline lookup yields CDR1 MNHEY and CDR2 SMNVEV (reference sequence). This CDR3 has 15 residues. Deletions cut 2 bases from V and 3 bases from J, with 11 bases between. CDR3 loop: CASSLGQGFNQPQHF. The CDR3 DNA reads as TGTGCCAGCAGTTTAGGTCAGGGATTCAATCAGCCCCAGCATTTT.

This clone has just one count. The chain recombines TRBV7-9 with TRBJ1-2; 9 bases are shared with TRBD1. The CDR3 is made up of 15 amino acids. J was trimmed by 8 bases and V by 5 bases; bases with no gene match: 12. Per the germline V gene, CDR1 is SEHNR and CDR2 is FQNEAQ (reference sequence). The CDR3 here is CASSVRGQGVKGYTF. CDR3 DNA sequence: TGTGCCAGCAGCGTCCGGGGACAGGGTGTGAAGGGCTACACCTTC.

The chain carries TRBV7-2 and TRBJ2-5; 10 positions match TRBD1. The CDR3 sequence is 14 residues long. The junction had 5 bases not matched to a gene; V was cut back by 3 bases and J by 7 bases. CDR1 is SGHTA, CDR2 FQGNSA, per germline. The CDR3 nucleotides read TGTGCCAGCAGCTTGACAGGGGGCGTAGGGACCCAGTACTTC. Protein sequence: CASSLTGGVGTQYF.

The chain uses TRBV9 and TRBJ2-1; perhaps TRBD2 as D (5 bases). Germline loops: CDR1 SGDLS, CDR2 YYNGEE. The CDR3 totals 12 residues. The germline V and J ends were trimmed by 5 bases and 7 bases, with 10 bases remaining between them. CDR3 amino acids: CASSGGWNEQFF. The CDR3 nucleotides read TGTGCCAGCAGTGGAGGATGGAATGAGCAGTTCTTC. Looking up the rest from reference TRBV9 and TRBJ2-1 gives the full variable domain: DSGVTQTPKHLITATGQRVTLRCSPRSGDLSVYWYQQSLDQGLQFLIQYYNGEERAKGNILERFSAQQFPDLHSELNLSSLELGDSALYFCASSGGWNEQFFGPGTRLTVL.

The V and J genes are TRBV10-3 and TRBJ2-5; no clear D gene. The CDR3 covers 15 residues. CDR1 is ENHRY, CDR2 SYGVKD, per germline. Trimming stripped 2 bases from V and 2 bases from J, with 12 bases between. In DNA form, the CDR3 reads TGTGCCATCAGTGAGGCGCCCCCTGTACAAGAGACCCAGTACTTC. This sequence encodes CAISEAPPVQETQYF.

The CDR3 region is CASSLVRDTEAFF. The CDR3, as DNA: TGTGCCAGCAGCTTGGTTCGGGACACTGAAGCTTTCTTT. This sequence joins TRBV7-3 and TRBJ1-1; no definite D call. The CDR3 length is 13 residues. Trimming removed 3 bases at V and 3 bases at J, with 8 bases between. The germline V gene encodes CDR1 SGHTA and CDR2 FQGTGA.

The chain is built from TRBV7-9 and TRBJ1-2; the match to TRBD1 covers 7 bases. The CDR3 is 14 amino acids. V shed 5 bases and J 3 bases; nucleotides not matched to a gene: 6. The germline CDR1 and CDR2 sequences are SEHNR and FQNEAQ (reference sequence). The CDR3 region has the DNA TGTGCCAGCAGCACCGACAGGGTCCACTATGGCTACACCTTC. Residues: CASSTDRVHYGYTF.

The gene calls are TRBV7-2 and TRBJ1-5, with 7 bases lining up with TRBD1. Germline assignment: CDR1 SGHTA and CDR2 FQGNSA. After removal of 4 bases from V and 3 bases from J, the junction contained 9 bases not matched to a gene. The CDR3 covers 16 residues. The chain's CDR3 is CASSYQGGGVNQPQHF. The CDR3 DNA reads TGTGCCAGCAGCTACCAGGGGGGAGGAGTCAATCAGCCCCAGCATTTT.

The CDR3 DNA reads as TGCGCCAGCAGCCATGGGACACTAGCTAACTATGGCTACACCTTC. Encoded protein: CASSHGTLANYGYTF. This rearrangement joins TRBV5-1 to TRBJ1-2; a possible D gene is TRBD1 (6 bases). The CDR3 runs to 15 residues. Germline lookup yields CDR1 SGHRS and CDR2 YFSETQ. Trimming cost V 4 bases and J 0 bases, with 13 bases left between them.

The chain combines TRBV7-9 with TRBJ1-3; D is unclear. This CDR3 has 12 amino acids. Looked up from germline, CDR1 is SEHNR and CDR2 is FQNEAQ (reference sequence). Between the trimmed V and J ends, which lost 2 bases and 4 bases, there was a span of 3 bases. This chain's CDR3 is CASSLQGNTIYF. The CDR3 DNA reads TGTGCCAGCAGCTTACAGGGAAACACCATATATTTT.

The chain recombines TRBV7-2 with TRBJ2-5, with 8 bases matching TRBD2. The germline CDR1 and CDR2 sequences are SGHTA and FQGNSA. This CDR3 has 17 residues. The V gene end was trimmed by 2 bases and the J gene end by 1 base; junction bases not matched to a gene: 9. The CDR3 DNA reads as TGTGCCAGCAGCTTATCAGGGGTAGCGGGAACCCAAGAGACCCAGTACTTC. Translating it yields CASSLSGVAGTQETQYF.

About this clone itself: This sample includes further DNA sequences coding for the same CDR3. The rearrangement joins TRBV3-1 (or the pseudogene TRBV3-2) to TRBJ1-1, with D unclear. The germline V gene has CDR1 LGHDT and CDR2 YNNKEL (reference sequence). This CDR3 is 13 amino acids long. Trimming took 0 bases from V and 5 from J, leaving 7 bases between them. CDR3 protein: CASSQEGGTEAFF. DNA for the CDR3: TGTGCCAGCAGCCAAGAAGGAGGGACTGAAGCTTTCTTT.

V usage is TRBV12-3 or TRBV12-4 and J usage is TRBJ1-2; D is unclear. CDR3 length: 10 residues. Trimming removed 6 bases from V and 5 bases from J, with 4 bases in between. The CDR3 reads CASSLYGYTF. The CDR3 region has the DNA TGTGCCAGCAGCCTTTATGGCTACACCTTC.